One and the same sample provided the 12 T cell receptor beta chains below, sequenced in a study of blood T cell repertoires in COVID-19. The protocol was immunoSEQ multiplex PCR, while the TCRdb copy is restricted to in-frame clones and leaves out a portion. The sample shows about 45,000 clones, 89% of them seen only once. What was sequenced was peripheral blood. The receptors were sampled from a human donor in a cohort sampled during active COVID-19.

V and J are TRBV9 and TRBJ1-2; TRBD1 matches 10 bases. With V trimmed by 4 bases and J by 4 bases, 7 bases remained unmatched. Germline assignment: CDR1 SGDLS and CDR2 YYNGEE. CDR3 length: 15 residues. The DNA of the CDR3 is TGTGCCAGCAGCTCGGGACAGGGGACTCCCTATGGCTACACCTTC. This gives the protein CASSSGQGTPYGYTF.

This clone occurred once. The CDR3 DNA follows: TGCGCCAGCAGCCAAGAACCGAGGCAGAACACTGAAGCTTTCTTT. Translation gives CASSQEPRQNTEAFF. The chain links TRBV4-3 to TRBJ1-1; no clear D gene. Germline V CDR1 and CDR2: LGHNA, YSLEER. The ends were cut back, 0 bases at V and 1 base at J, with 9 bases in the middle. The CDR3 is 15 amino acids.

This sequence joins TRBV18 and TRBJ2-7, with 11 nucleotides matching TRBD2. After removal of 4 bases from V and 3 bases from J, the junction contained 5 bases not matched to a gene. From germline, CDR1 is KGHSH and CDR2 LQKENI. There are 15 residues in the CDR3. The CDR3 sequence is CASSLLAGDLYEQYF. In nucleotides, the CDR3 is TGTGCCAGCTCACTACTAGCGGGGGACCTCTACGAGCAGTACTTC.

The chain links TRBV19 to TRBJ1-2, with 7 bases that match TRBD1. Germline V gene data show CDR1 as LNHDA and CDR2 as SQIVND (reference sequence). This CDR3 spans 17 amino acids. V lost 3 bases and J lost 4; bases outside the gene matches: 14. The CDR3 bases are TGTGCCAGTAGTATCGTGACAGGGCTTCAGGATATCTATGGCTACACCTTC. It encodes CASSIVTGLQDIYGYTF.

The chain has TRBV14 and TRBJ1-4, with D tentatively TRBD1 (6 bases). V lost 2 bases and J 7 bases, leaving 11 bases between the germline ends. The CDR3 length is 14 residues. Per the germline V gene, CDR1 is SGHDN and CDR2 is FVKESK. This CDR3 reads CASSQSDSVEKLFF. Written as DNA, the CDR3 is TGTGCCAGCAGCCAATCGGACAGTGTTGAAAAACTGTTTTTT.

The chain is built from TRBV18 and TRBJ1-3; D unclear. Germline V gene sequence: CDR1 KGHSH, CDR2 LQKENI. The germline V and J ends were trimmed by 0 bases and 0 bases, with 12 bases remaining between them. This CDR3 is built from 17 residues. The CDR3 DNA sequence: TGTGCCAGCTCACCACCGGGCATTGGGAGCTCTGGAAACACCATATATTTT. Its protein product is CASSPPGIGSSGNTIYF.

The V call is TRBV4-3, the J call TRBJ2-2; 8 bases align to TRBD1. Trimming removed 4 bases from V and 4 bases from J; junction bases left unmatched: 2. The germline V gene encodes CDR1 LGHNA and CDR2 YSLEER. The length of the CDR3 is 14 residues. The CDR3 DNA sequence: TGCGCCAGCAGCCTAGACAGGGGCACCGGGGAGCTGTTTTTT. Translation gives CASSLDRGTGELFF.

This clone was counted only a few times. This chain connects TRBV4-3 to TRBJ2-6; TRBD1 aligns across 9 bases. Germline V gene lookup returns CDR1 LGHNA and CDR2 YSLEER. The J segment lost 0 bases and the V segment lost 1 base, leaving 7 bases of the junction unmatched. CDR3 length: 19 amino acids. The CDR3 loop is CASSQVSAGQGSGANVLTF. In DNA, the CDR3 is TGCGCCAGCAGCCAAGTGTCGGCGGGACAGGGCTCTGGGGCCAACGTCCTGACTTTC.

V usage is TRBV7-2 and J usage is TRBJ2-7; D is ambiguous. V was cut by 5 bases and J by 4 bases, with 9 bases left in between. Germline-derived CDR1 and CDR2 are SGHTA and FQGNSA. This CDR3 has 12 residues. The CDR3 sequence is CASSQGEYEQYF. Here the CDR3 DNA reads TGTGCCAGCAGCCAAGGAGAATACGAGCAGTACTTC.

This clone was found once. The chain links TRBV2 to TRBJ2-7, with D unclear. The CDR3 covers 13 residues. The germline V gene has CDR1 SNHLY and CDR2 FYNNEI. The V and J ends lost 1 base and 6 bases respectively, with 10 bases between them. The CDR3 DNA sequence: TGTGCCAGCAGTGAAGTGACACCCTTCGAGCAGTACTTC. This translates into CASSEVTPFEQYF.

This clone was found once. J is TRBJ1-3 and V is TRBV4-3, with 10 nucleotides matching TRBD1. CDR1 is LGHNA and CDR2 is YSLEER in the germline V gene. The CDR3 loop spans 18 amino acids. V gave up 1 base and J gave up 4 bases; unmatched junction bases: 10. CDR3 residues: CASSQGTGGFEWGNTIYF. DNA of the CDR3: TGCGCCAGCAGCCAAGGGACAGGGGGTTTCGAGTGGGGAAACACCATATATTTT.

The chain joins TRBV28 to TRBJ2-7, with a tentative D call TRBD1 (6 bases). The CDR3 loop spans 14 amino acids. V lost 4 bases to trimming and J lost 2 bases, with 12 bases between them. From germline, CDR1 is MDHEN and CDR2 SYDVKM. The CDR3 DNA reads as TGTGCCAGCAGTTCCCAGGGGCCTCCCTACGAGCAGTACTTC. It encodes CASSSQGPPYEQYF.